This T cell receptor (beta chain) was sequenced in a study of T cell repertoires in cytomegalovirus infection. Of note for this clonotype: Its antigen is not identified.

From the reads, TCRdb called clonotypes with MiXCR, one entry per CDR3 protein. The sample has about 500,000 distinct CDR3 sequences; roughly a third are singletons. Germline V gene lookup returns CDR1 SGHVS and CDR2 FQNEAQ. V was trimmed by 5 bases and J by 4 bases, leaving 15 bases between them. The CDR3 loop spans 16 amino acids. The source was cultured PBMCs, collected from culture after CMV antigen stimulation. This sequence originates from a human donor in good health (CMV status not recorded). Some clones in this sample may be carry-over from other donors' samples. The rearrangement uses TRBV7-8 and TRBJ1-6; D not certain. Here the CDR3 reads CASSPRMQTYNSPLHF. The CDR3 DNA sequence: TGTGCCAGCAGCCCCAGGATGCAGACATATAATTCACCCCTCCACTTT.